This is a list of T cell receptor beta chains from one sample in a study of cytomegalovirus exposure and HLA in healthy donors. The table came from immunoSEQ multiplex PCR; TCRdb's copy has only in-frame clones and leaves some out. Of around 130,000 clones in the sample, approximately 76% were seen once. Sequencing was carried out using PBMCs. The receptor source for this set is a man aged 35 to 55 in good health and CMV-seronegative. Each CDR3 is given with its conserved first and last residue. Clone size is not always given. Where it is, it says once, few, many or a class for expanded clones.

j_gene: TRBJ2-5; v_gene: TRBV11-2; abundance: .; CDR3aa: CASSLSYQETQYF
j_gene: TRBJ2-7; v_gene: TRBV19; abundance: .; CDR3aa: CASSIREGWGEQYF
j_gene: TRBJ2-7; v_gene: TRBV2; abundance: .; CDR3aa: CASGPGQGFHEQYF
j_gene: TRBJ2-2; v_gene: TRBV6-5; abundance: .; CDR3aa: CASRVGAVTGELFF
j_gene: TRBJ1-5; v_gene: TRBV28; abundance: .; CDR3aa: CASSPNGAGWNQPQHF
j_gene: TRBJ2-1; v_gene: TRBV30; abundance: .; CDR3aa: CAWSYDQGLAGGNEQFF
j_gene: TRBJ2-1; v_gene: TRBV15; abundance: once; CDR3aa: CATSRDLGRYNEQFF
j_gene: TRBJ2-5; v_gene: TRBV27; abundance: few; CDR3aa: CASSSPYRIQETQYF
j_gene: TRBJ2-1; v_gene: TRBV6-5; abundance: few; CDR3aa: CASKLADLPGDQFF
j_gene: TRBJ2-5; v_gene: TRBV28; abundance: .; CDR3aa: CASTFGMGGYQETQYF
j_gene: TRBJ2-5; v_gene: TRBV19; abundance: .; CDR3aa: CASSQTSGGGETQYF
j_gene: TRBJ2-1; v_gene: TRBV28; abundance: .; CDR3aa: CASSLSAGGPRNEQFF
j_gene: TRBJ2-3; v_gene: TRBV7-6; abundance: .; CDR3aa: CASSNIAGRTDTQYF
j_gene: TRBJ2-2; v_gene: TRBV4-1; abundance: .; CDR3aa: CASSQGVPGQGSVGTDTGELFF
j_gene: TRBJ2-7; v_gene: TRBV11-1; abundance: .; CDR3aa: CAGSLGGSYEQYF
j_gene: TRBJ2-2; v_gene: TRBV5-5; abundance: few; CDR3aa: CASSLEGGGAGELFF
j_gene: TRBJ2-3; v_gene: TRBV7-8; abundance: .; CDR3aa: CASSLGPGGPTDTQYF
j_gene: TRBJ2-3; v_gene: TRBV5-5; abundance: .; CDR3aa: CASSLSWGGTDTQYF
j_gene: TRBJ2-2; v_gene: TRBV4-3; abundance: few; CDR3aa: CASSQDRTGRSGELFF
j_gene: TRBJ2-7; v_gene: TRBV19; abundance: .; CDR3aa: CASSIAGGAYEQYF
j_gene: TRBJ2-7; v_gene: TRBV7-9; abundance: .; CDR3aa: CASSLYEQYF
j_gene: TRBJ2-7; v_gene: TRBV18; abundance: .; CDR3aa: CASSPEDSNSYEQYF
j_gene: TRBJ2-2; v_gene: TRBV11-3; abundance: .; CDR3aa: CASSLGTGGTGELFF
j_gene: TRBJ2-7; v_gene: TRBV7-9; abundance: .; CDR3aa: CSSSLTGTSGTYEQYF
j_gene: TRBJ2-7; v_gene: TRBV4-1; abundance: .; CDR3aa: CASSQESRRSYEQYF